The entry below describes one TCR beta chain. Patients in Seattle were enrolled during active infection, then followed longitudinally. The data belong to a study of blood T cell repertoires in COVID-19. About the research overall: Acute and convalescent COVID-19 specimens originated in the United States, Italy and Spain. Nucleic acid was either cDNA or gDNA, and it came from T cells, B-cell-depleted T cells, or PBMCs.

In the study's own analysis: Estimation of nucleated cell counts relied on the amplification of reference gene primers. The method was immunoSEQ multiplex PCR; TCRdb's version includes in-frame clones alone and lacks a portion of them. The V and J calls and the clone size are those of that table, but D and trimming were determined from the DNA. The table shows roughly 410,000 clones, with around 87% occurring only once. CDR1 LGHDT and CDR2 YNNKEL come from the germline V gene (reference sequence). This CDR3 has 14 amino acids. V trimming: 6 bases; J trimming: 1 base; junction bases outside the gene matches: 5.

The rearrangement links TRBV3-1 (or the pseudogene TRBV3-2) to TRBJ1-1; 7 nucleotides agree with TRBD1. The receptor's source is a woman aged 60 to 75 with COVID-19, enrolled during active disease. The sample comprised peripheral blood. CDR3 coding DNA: TGTGCCAGCAGACAGGGACAGAAGAACACTGAAGCTTTCTTT. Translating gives CASRQGQKNTEAFF.